The next 2 T cell receptor beta chains were all read from a single sample in a study of blood T cells in healthy people across ages. Alongside a J-beta primer mix, a sample-barcoded 5' primer served in a second PCR lasting about 7 to 12 cycles. Using its own MiXCR run on the 5' RACE reads, TCRdb lists one record per CDR3 protein. The sample has about 1.4 million distinct CDR3 sequences, 55% to 75% seen once; the top ten hold roughly 6.3%. Sequenced material: blood. The receptor set was obtained from a young man in good health.

The rearrangement uses TRBV20-1 and TRBJ1-5; 10 bases line up with TRBD1. CDR3 size: 15 residues. Per germline, CDR1 DFQATT and CDR2 SNEGSKA (reference sequence). The junction had 4 bases not matched to a gene; V was cut back by 1 base and J by 4 bases. The CDR3 reads CSARGGTGENQPQHF. The DNA for the CDR3 is TGCAGTGCTAGAGGCGGGACAGGGGAGAATCAGCCCCAGCATTTT.

This CDR3 reads CASSRVGASGYEQYF. The CDR3 DNA sequence: TGTGCCAGCAGTAGAGTCGGGGCAAGTGGCTACGAGCAGTACTTC. J is TRBJ2-7 and V is TRBV6-2 or TRBV6-3, with D perhaps given as TRBD1 or TRBD2 (5 bases each). The CDR3 is 15 residues long. V shed 5 bases and J shed 3 bases, with 17 bases lying between them. Germline V gene data show CDR1 as MNHEY and CDR2 as SVGEGT.